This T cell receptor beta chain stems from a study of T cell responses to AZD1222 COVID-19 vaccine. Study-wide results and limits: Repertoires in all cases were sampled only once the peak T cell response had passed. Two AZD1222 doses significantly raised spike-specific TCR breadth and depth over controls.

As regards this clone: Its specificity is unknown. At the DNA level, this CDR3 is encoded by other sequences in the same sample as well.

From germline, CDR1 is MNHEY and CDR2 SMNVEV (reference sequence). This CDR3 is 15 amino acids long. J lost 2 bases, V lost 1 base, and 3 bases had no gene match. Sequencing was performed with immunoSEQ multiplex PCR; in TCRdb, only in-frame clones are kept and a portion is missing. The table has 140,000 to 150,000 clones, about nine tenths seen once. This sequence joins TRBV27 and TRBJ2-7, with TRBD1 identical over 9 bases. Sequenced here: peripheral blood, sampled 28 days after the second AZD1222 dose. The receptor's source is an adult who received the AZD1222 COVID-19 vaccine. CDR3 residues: CASSLLGQGTYEQYF. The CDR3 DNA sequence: TGTGCCAGCAGTTTATTAGGACAGGGGACCTACGAGCAGTACTTC.